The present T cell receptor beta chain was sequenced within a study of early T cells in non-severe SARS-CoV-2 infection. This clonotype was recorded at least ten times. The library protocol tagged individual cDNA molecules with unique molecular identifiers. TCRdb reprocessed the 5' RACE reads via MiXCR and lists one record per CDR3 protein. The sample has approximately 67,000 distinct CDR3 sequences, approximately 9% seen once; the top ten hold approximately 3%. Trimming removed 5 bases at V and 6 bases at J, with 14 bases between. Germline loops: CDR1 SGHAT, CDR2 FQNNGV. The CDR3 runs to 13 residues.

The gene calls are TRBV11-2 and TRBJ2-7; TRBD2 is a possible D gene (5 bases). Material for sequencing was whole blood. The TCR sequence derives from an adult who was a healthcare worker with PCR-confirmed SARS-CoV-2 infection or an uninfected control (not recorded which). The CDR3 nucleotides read TGTGCCAGCAGCCCCGAGTGGGGAGCCGAGCAGTACTTC. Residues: CASSPEWGAEQYF.